The 5 T cell receptor beta chains given below trace back to one sample, sequenced in a study of tumor-infiltrating lymphocytes in oesophageal squamous cell carcinoma. A single record per CDR3 protein comes from TCRdb applying MiXCR to the PCR reads. The profile shows approximately 19,000 distinct CDR3 sequences, about 50% of them singletons. The sequencing input was esophageal tumor tissue. The receptors were sampled from a male donor with esophageal squamous cell carcinoma.

In regard to this clonotype: The missing conserved phenylalanine or tryptophan at the end of this CDR3 makes a read error likely. Because the CDR3's place on the DNA is in doubt, the DNA is left out and the CDR3 is given as listed by TCRdb. This rearrangement joins TRBV6-2 or TRBV6-3 to TRBJ2-4; TRBD2, the table's D call, was not compared with the DNA. Ends included, the CDR3 has 14 residues. CDR1 is MNHEY and CDR2 is SVGEGT in the germline V gene. The chain's CDR3 is CASSYSMETQYFGP.

This clonotype was seen repeatedly, ten times or more. V is TRBV12-3 or TRBV12-4 and J is TRBJ2-1; TRBD1 matches 9 bases. V dropped 3 bases and J dropped 9; count of bases not matched to a gene: 6. This CDR3 is built from 14 residues. This CDR3 reads CASSFLQGAVEQFF. The CDR3 DNA sequence: TGTGCCAGCAGTTTCTTACAGGGGGCGGTTGAGCAGTTCTTC.

CDR3 DNA: TGTGCCAGCAGCCTAGGCTACGAGCAGTTCTTC. Translated, it gives CASSLGYEQFF. The gene calls are TRBV14 and TRBJ2-7; no clear D. TRBJ2-1 matches the DNA end more closely, so the J call is doubtful. This CDR3 is 11 amino acids long. The V gene's germline CDR1 is SGHDN and CDR2 FVKESK.

This clonotype has a count of ten or more. The chain recombines TRBV6-1 with TRBJ2-7; D perhaps matches TRBD2 (5 bases). The CDR3 consists of 13 residues. V was shortened by 3 bases and J by 5 bases, with 11 bases between the two germline ends. Germline CDR1 MNHNS, CDR2 SASEGT. This CDR3 reads CASSDPGINEQYF. The CDR3 nucleotides are TGTGCCAGCAGTGATCCGGGGATAAACGAGCAGTACTTC.

This clonotype showed up many times. The CDR3: CASSPLGEGQTGAFF. Written as DNA, the CDR3 is TGTGCCAGCAGTCCCCTAGGGGAGGGGCAGACGGGGGCTTTCTTT. The rearrangement uses TRBV28 and TRBJ1-1, with a tentative D call TRBD1 (5 bases). There are 15 residues in the CDR3. Germline CDR1 reads MDHEN; CDR2 reads SYDVKM. Trimming left V 5 bases short and J 11 bases short, with 24 bases between.